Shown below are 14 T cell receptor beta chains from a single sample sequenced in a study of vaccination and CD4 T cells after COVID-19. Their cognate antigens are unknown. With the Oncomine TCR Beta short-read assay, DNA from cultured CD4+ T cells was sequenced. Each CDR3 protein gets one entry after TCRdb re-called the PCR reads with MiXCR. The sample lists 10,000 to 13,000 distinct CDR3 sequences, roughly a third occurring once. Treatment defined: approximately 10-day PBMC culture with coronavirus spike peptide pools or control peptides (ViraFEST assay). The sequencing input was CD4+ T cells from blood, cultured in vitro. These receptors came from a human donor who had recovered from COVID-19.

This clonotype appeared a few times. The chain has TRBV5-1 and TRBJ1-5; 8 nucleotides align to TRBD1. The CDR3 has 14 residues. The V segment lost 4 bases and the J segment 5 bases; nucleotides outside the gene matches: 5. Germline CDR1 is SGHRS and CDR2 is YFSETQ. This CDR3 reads CASSPGTGYQPQHF. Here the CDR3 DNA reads TGCGCCAGCAGCCCAGGGACAGGTTATCAGCCCCAGCATTTT.

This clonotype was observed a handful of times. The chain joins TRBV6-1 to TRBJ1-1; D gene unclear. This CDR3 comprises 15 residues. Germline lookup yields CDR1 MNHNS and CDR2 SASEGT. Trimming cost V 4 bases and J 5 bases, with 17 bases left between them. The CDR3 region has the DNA TGTGCCAGCAGTGCGTTTCCCCAAGGTGGTACTGAAGCTTTCTTT. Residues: CASSAFPQGGTEAFF.

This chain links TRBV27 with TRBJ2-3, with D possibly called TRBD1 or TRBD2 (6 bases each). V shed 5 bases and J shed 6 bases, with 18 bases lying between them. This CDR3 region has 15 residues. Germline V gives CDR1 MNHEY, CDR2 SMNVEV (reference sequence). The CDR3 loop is CASSNPTGRRDTQYF. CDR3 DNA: TGTGCCAGCAGTAACCCCACAGGGAGGCGCGATACGCAGTATTTT.

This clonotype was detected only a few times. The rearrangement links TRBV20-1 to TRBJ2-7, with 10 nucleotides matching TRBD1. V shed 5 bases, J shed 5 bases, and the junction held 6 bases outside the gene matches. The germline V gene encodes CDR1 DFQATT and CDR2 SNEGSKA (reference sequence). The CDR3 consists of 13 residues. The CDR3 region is CSAVDRGNHEQYF. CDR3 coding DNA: TGCAGTGCTGTGGACAGGGGGAACCACGAGCAGTACTTC.

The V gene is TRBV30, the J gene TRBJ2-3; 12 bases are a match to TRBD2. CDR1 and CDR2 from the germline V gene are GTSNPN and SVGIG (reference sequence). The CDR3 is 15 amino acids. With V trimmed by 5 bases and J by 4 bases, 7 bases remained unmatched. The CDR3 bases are TGTGCCTGGGAACTAGCGGGGGGTGGTGCAGATACGCAGTATTTT. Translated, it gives CAWELAGGGADTQYF.

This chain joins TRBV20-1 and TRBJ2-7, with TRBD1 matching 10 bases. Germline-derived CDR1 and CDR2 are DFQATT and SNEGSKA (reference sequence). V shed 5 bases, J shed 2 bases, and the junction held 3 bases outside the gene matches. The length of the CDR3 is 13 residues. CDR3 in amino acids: CSAWTGGPYEQYF. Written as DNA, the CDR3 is TGCAGTGCTTGGACAGGGGGGCCCTACGAGCAGTACTTC.

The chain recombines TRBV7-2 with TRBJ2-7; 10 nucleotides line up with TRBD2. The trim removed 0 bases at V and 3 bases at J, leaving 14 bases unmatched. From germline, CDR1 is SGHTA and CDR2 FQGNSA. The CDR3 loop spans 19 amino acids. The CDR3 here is CASSLANVGLAIQFYEQYF. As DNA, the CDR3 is TGTGCCAGCAGCTTAGCGAACGTGGGACTAGCGATTCAATTCTACGAGCAGTACTTC.

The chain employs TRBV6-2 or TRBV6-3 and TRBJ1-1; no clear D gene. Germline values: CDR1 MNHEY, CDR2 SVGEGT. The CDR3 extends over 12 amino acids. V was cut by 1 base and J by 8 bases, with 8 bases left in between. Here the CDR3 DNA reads TGTGCCAGCAGTTACTATTCGGGGGAAGCTTTCTTT. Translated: CASSYYSGEAFF.

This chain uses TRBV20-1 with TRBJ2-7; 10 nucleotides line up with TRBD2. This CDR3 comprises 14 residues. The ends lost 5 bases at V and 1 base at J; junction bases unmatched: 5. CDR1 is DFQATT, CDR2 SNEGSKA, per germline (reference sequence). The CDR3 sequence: CSAPLAGMSYEQYF. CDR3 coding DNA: TGCAGTGCTCCACTAGCGGGGATGTCCTACGAGCAGTACTTC.

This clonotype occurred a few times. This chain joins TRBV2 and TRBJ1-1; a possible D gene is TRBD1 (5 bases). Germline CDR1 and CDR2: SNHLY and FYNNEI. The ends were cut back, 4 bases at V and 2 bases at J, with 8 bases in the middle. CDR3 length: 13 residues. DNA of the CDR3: TGTGCCAGCAGTGGTAGGGGTAACACTGAAGCTTTCTTT. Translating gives CASSGRGNTEAFF.

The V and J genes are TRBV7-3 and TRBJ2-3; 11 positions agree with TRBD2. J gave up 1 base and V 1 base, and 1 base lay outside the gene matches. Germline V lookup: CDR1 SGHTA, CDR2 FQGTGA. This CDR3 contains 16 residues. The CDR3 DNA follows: TGTGCCAGCAGCTTAATGGGACTAGCGGGCACAGATACGCAGTATTTT. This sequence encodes CASSLMGLAGTDTQYF.

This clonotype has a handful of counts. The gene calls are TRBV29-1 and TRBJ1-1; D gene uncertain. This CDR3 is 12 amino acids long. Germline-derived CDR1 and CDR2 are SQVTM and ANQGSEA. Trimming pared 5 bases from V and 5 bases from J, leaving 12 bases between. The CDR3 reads CSVIWGKTEAFF. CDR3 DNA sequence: TGCAGCGTTATCTGGGGAAAGACTGAAGCTTTCTTT.

DNA of the CDR3: TGTGCCAGCAGTGACAGGGGGTCATGGGAGACCCAGTACTTC. Protein: CASSDRGSWETQYF. The V gene is TRBV25-1, the J gene TRBJ2-5; 7 bases agree with TRBD1. CDR3 length equals 14 residues. Looked up from germline, CDR1 is MGHDK and CDR2 is SYGVNS. The trim removed 3 bases at V and 5 bases at J, leaving 6 bases unmatched.

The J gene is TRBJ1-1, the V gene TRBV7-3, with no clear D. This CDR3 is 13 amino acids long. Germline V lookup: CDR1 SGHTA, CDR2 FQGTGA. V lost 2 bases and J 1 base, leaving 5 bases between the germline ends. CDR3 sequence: CASSLYRNTEAFF. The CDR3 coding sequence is TGTGCCAGCAGCTTATATCGGAACACTGAAGCTTTCTTT. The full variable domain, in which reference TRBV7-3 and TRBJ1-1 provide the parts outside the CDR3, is GAGVSQTPSNKVTEKGKYVELRCDPISGHTALYWYRQSLGQGPEFLIYFQGTGAADDSGLPNDRFFAVRPEGSVSTLKIQRTERGDSAVYLCASSLYRNTEAFFGQGTRLTVV.